This TCR beta chain emerged from a study of CD8+ T cells in alopecia areata. Extraction and reverse transcription of RNA yielded cDNA as the sequencing template. Assay: immunoSEQ multiplex PCR; the TCRdb copy retains only in-frame clones and omits some. The table lists 100,000 to 150,000 clones, about 50% of them singletons. Trimming left V 5 bases short and J 0 bases short, with 7 bases between. The germline V gene has CDR1 SEHNR and CDR2 FQNEAQ (reference sequence). CDR3 length: 13 residues. V and J are TRBV7-9 and TRBJ1-2; D gene ambiguous. This clonotype originated in a human donor with alopecia areata. The specimen was CD8+ T cells sorted from blood, collected at week 0. The CDR3 DNA reads TGTGCCAGCAGCCAAGTTCCTAACTATGGCTACACCTTC. This codes for CASSQVPNYGYTF.